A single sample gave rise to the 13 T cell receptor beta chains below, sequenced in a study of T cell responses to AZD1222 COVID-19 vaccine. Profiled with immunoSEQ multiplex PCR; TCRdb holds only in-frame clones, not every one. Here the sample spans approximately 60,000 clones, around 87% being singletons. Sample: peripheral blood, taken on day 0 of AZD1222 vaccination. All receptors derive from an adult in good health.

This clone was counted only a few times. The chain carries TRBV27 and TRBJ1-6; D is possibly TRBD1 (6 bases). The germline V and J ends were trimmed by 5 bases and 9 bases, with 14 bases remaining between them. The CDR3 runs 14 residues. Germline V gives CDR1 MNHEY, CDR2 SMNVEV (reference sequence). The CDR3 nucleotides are TGTGCCAGCAGTAACCCGGGACACCCTTCACCCCTCCACTTT. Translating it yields CASSNPGHPSPLHF.

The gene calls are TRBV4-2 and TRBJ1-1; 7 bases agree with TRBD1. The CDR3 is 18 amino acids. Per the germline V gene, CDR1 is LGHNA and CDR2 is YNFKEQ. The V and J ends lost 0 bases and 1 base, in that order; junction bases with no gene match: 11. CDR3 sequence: CASSQDLGQGVGNTEAFF. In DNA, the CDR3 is TGTGCCAGCAGCCAAGATCTGGGCCAGGGGGTTGGGAACACTGAAGCTTTCTTT.

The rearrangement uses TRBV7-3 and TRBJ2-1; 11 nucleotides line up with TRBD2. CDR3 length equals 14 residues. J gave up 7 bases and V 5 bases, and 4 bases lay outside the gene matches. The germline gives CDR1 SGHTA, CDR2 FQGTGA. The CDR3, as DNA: TGTGCCAGCAGCGCCCGGACTAGCGGGAATGAGCAGTTCTTC. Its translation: CASSARTSGNEQFF.

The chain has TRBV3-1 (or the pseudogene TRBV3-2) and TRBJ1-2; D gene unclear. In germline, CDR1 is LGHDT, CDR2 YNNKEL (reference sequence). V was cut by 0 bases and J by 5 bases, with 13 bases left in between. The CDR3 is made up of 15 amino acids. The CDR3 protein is CASSQDYRLFYGYTF. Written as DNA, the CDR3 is TGTGCCAGCAGCCAAGATTATAGACTGTTTTATGGCTACACCTTC.

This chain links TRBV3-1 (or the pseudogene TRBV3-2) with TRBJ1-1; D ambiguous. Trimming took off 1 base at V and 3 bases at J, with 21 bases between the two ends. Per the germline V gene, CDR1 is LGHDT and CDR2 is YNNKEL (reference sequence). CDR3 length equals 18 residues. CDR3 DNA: TGTGCCAGCAGCCAAGTCTCAGGAGCAGCTTGGAGGGACACTGAAGCTTTCTTT. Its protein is CASSQVSGAAWRDTEAFF.

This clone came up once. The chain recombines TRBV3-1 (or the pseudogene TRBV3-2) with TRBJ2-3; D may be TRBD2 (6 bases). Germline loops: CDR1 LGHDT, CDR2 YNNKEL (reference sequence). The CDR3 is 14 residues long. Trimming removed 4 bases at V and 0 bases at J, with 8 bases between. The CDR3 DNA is TGTGCCAGCAGCCCTAGCGCTAGCACAGATACGCAGTATTTT. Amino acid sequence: CASSPSASTDTQYF.

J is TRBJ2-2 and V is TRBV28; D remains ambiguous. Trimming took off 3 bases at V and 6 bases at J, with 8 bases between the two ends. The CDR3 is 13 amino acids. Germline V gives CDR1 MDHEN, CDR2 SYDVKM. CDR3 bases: TGTGCCAGCAGTTTCCCTGGCCCCGGGGAGCTGTTTTTT. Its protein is CASSFPGPGELFF.

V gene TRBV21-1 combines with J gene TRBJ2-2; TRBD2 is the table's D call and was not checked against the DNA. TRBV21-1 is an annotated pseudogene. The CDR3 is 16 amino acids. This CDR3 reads CASSNHGTSGVGELFF. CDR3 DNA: TGTGCCAGCAGCAATCATGGGACTAGCGGGGTCGGGGAGCTGTTTTTT.

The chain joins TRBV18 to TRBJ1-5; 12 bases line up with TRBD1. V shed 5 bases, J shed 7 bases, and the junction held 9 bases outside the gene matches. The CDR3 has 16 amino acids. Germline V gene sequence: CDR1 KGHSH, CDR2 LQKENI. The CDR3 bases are TGTGCCAGCTCATACGGGACAGGGGGCGCGTTCCAGCCCCAGCATTTT. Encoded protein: CASSYGTGGAFQPQHF.

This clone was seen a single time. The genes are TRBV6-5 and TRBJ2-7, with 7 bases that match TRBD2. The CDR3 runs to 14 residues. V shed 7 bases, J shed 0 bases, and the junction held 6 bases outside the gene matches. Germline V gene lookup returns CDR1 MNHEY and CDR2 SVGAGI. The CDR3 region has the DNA TGTGCCAGCACTAGGGAGGGCGGCTCCTACGAGCAGTACTTC. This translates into CASTREGGSYEQYF.

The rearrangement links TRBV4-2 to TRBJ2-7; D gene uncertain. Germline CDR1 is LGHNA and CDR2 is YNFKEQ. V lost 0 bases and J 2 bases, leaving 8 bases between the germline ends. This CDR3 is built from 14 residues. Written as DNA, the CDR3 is TGTGCCAGCAGCCAAGATAAGAACCCCTACGAGCAGTACTTC. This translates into CASSQDKNPYEQYF.

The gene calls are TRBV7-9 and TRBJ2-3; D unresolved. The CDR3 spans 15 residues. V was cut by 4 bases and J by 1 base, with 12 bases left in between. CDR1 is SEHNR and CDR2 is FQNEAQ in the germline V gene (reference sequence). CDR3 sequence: CASSSPTGRTDTQYF. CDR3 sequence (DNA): TGTGCCAGCAGCTCTCCGACTGGACGCACAGATACGCAGTATTTT. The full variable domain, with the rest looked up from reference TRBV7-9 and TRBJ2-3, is DTGVSQNPRHKITKRGQNVTFRCDPISEHNRLYWYRQTLGQGPEFLTYFQNEAQLEKSRLLSDRFSAERPKGSFSTLEIQRTEQGDSAMYLCASSSPTGRTDTQYFGPGTRLTVL.

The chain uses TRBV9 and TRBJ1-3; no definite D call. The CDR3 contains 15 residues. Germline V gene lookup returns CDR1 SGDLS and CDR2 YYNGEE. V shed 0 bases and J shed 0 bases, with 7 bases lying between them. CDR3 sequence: CASSVGIHSGNTIYF. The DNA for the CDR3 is TGTGCCAGCAGCGTAGGGATTCACTCTGGAAACACCATATATTTT.